The 11 T cell receptor beta chains below were found in one sample sequenced in a study of OX40 agonist ivuxolimab in advanced cancers. Profiling relied on immunoSEQ multiplex PCR, and the TCRdb table lists in-frame clones only, not all of them. The table has 45,000 to 55,000 clones, over 80% seen once. The sample was CD4+ or CD8+ T cells sorted from blood, taken in a trial of the OX40 agonist ivuxolimab. Receptor source: an adult with an advanced solid tumor such as melanoma, head and neck, liver or kidney cancer.

The V and J genes are TRBV7-2 and TRBJ2-1; TRBD2 aligns across 8 bases. Looked up from germline, CDR1 is SGHTA and CDR2 is FQGNSA. J was trimmed by 3 bases and V by 1 base; bases with no gene match: 5. This CDR3 has 16 amino acids. CDR3 loop: CASSLGTSQIYNEQFF. The CDR3 DNA is TGTGCCAGCAGCTTAGGGACTAGCCAGATCTACAATGAGCAGTTCTTC.

The chain links TRBV4-3 to TRBJ2-3, with 7 positions matching TRBD1. Germline V CDR1 and CDR2: LGHNA, YSLEER. V lost 3 bases, J lost 1 base, and 7 bases stayed unmatched. The CDR3 loop spans 16 amino acids. The CDR3 region is CASSHIPGQRTDTQYF. As DNA, the CDR3 is TGCGCCAGCAGCCATATCCCGGGACAGCGCACAGATACGCAGTATTTT.

This chain connects TRBV7-2 to TRBJ2-7, with 7 bases fitting TRBD1. Germline lookup yields CDR1 SGHTA and CDR2 FQGNSA. The CDR3 extends over 14 amino acids. Trimming took 7 bases from V and 2 from J; bases not matched to a gene: 8. The CDR3 protein is CASTGTAVAYEQYF. In nucleotides, the CDR3 is TGTGCCAGCACCGGGACAGCCGTCGCCTACGAGCAGTACTTC.

The V call is TRBV25-1, the J call TRBJ1-2; D is perhaps TRBD1 (5 bases). CDR1 is MGHDK, CDR2 SYGVNS, per germline. The CDR3 is 14 amino acids. V was pared by 1 base and J by 2 bases, with 8 bases between. The CDR3 here is CASSEFGDNYGYTF. The CDR3, as DNA: TGTGCCAGCAGTGAATTCGGGGACAACTATGGCTACACCTTC.

J is TRBJ2-7 and V is TRBV25-1, with 8 bases identical to TRBD1. The V segment lost 2 bases and the J segment 3 bases; nucleotides outside the gene matches: 6. CDR1 is MGHDK, CDR2 SYGVNS, per germline. There are 15 residues in the CDR3. The CDR3, as DNA: TGTGCCAGCAGTGAAACCCGGACAGGGCACTACGAGCAGTACTTC. Its translation: CASSETRTGHYEQYF.

This chain uses TRBV11-2 with TRBJ2-7, with 11 bases aligning to TRBD1. Germline trimming cut 1 base from V and 4 bases from J; bases unmatched to any gene: 6. CDR1 SGHAT and CDR2 FQNNGV come from the germline V gene. CDR3 length: 16 amino acids. As DNA, the CDR3 is TGTGCCAGCAGCTTAGCCGGGACAGGGGGTCTATACGAGCAGTACTTC. Translating gives CASSLAGTGGLYEQYF. Filled out from reference TRBV11-2 and TRBJ2-7, the complete variable domain reads EAGVAQSPRYKIIEKRQSVAFWCNPISGHATLYWYQQILGQGPKLLIQFQNNGVVDDSQLPKDRFSAERLKGVDSTLKIQPAKLEDSAVYLCASSLAGTGGLYEQYFGPGTRLTVT.

This chain uses TRBV5-6 with TRBJ1-6; tentatively, D is TRBD1 (6 bases). Per the germline V gene, CDR1 is SGHDT and CDR2 is YYEEEE. CDR3 length: 16 amino acids. V lost 0 bases to trimming and J lost 2 bases, with 9 bases between them. CDR3 nucleotide sequence: TGTGCCAGCAGCTTGGCAGGGGTCACCTATAATTCACCCCTCCACTTT. This encodes CASSLAGVTYNSPLHF.

This chain connects TRBV19 to TRBJ1-6, with D maybe TRBD1 (5 bases). Germline values: CDR1 LNHDA, CDR2 SQIVND (reference sequence). The V and J ends lost 3 bases and 9 bases respectively, with 18 bases between them. The CDR3 has 16 amino acids. The CDR3 region has the DNA TGTGCCAGTAGTATCATGCAGACCGGGGGTGCTTCACCCCTCCACTTT. It is translated as CASSIMQTGGASPLHF.

The rearrangement joins TRBV4-3 to TRBJ1-2, with TRBD1 as a possible D gene (5 bases). This CDR3 contains 17 residues. From germline, CDR1 is LGHNA and CDR2 YSLEER. The V and J ends lost 0 bases and 0 bases respectively, with 14 bases between them. DNA of the CDR3: TGCGCCAGCAGCCAAGAATTTCGGGACGGGTCTAACTATGGCTACACCTTC. Residues: CASSQEFRDGSNYGYTF.

CDR3 DNA: TGTGCCAGTAGTAACCCAGCGGAGGGAAGGAATTCACCCCTCCACTTT. Protein product: CASSNPAEGRNSPLHF. The J gene is TRBJ1-6, the V gene TRBV19, with no clear D. V dropped 4 bases and J dropped 7 bases, with 17 bases sitting between them. The CDR3 has 16 amino acids. Germline V gene sequence: CDR1 LNHDA, CDR2 SQIVND (reference sequence).

V is TRBV30 and J is TRBJ2-5; D possibly corresponds to TRBD1 (7 bases). The V end was cut by 5 bases, the J end by 4 bases, with 17 bases between. This CDR3 is 14 amino acids long. The germline V gene has CDR1 GTSNPN and CDR2 SVGIG (reference sequence). The CDR3 nucleotides read TGTGCCTGGTCCAGGGAGGCAGGGGGAGAGACCCAGTACTTC. The encoded protein is CAWSREAGGETQYF. The full variable domain, its missing parts supplied by reference TRBV30 and TRBJ2-5, is SQTIHQWPATLVQPVGSPLSLECTVEGTSNPNLYWYRQAAGRGLQLLFYSVGIGQISSEVPQNLSASRPQDRQFILSSKKLLLSDSGFYLCAWSREAGGETQYFGPGTRLLVL.